This T cell receptor (beta chain) stems from a study of T cells in localized non-small cell lung cancer. The study's findings and limits: Adjacent lung exhibited a median of around 60 among the 100 most abundant tumor clones.

Generated by immunoSEQ multiplex PCR, the TCRdb table keeps only in-frame clones and is missing some. The sample includes roughly 90,000 clones, approximately 90% seen only once; the top ten take over 4%. In regard to this clone: Its antigen is unknown.

Germline assignment: CDR1 SGHDT and CDR2 YYEEEE. V gave up 7 bases and J gave up 14 bases; unmatched junction bases: 3. This CDR3 has 12 amino acids. This receptor was obtained from a woman aged 35-75 years with stage II squamous cell lung carcinoma. The sequencing used PBMCs, collected before any cancer treatment. The chain employs TRBV5-6 and TRBJ2-1, with 16 bases matching TRBD2. CDR3 bases: TGTGCCAGCGGGACTAGCGGGAGGGGAGAGTTCTTC. Translated, it gives CASGTSGRGEFF.